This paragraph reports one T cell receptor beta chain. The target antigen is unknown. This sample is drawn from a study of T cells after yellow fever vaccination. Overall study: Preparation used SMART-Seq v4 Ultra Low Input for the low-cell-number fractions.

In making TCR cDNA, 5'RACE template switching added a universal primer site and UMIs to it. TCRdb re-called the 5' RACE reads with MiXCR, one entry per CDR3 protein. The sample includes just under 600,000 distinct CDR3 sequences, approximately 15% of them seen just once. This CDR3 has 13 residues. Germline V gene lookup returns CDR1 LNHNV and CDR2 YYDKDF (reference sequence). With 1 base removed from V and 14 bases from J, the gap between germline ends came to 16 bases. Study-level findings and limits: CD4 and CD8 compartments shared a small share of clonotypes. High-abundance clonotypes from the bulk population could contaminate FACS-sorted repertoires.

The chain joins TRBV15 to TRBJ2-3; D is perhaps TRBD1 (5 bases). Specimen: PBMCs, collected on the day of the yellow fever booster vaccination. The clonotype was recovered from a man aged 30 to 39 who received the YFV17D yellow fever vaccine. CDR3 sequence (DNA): TGTGCCACCAGCAGAGCCCTGACAGAGGAACCGTATTTT. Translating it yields CATSRALTEEPYF. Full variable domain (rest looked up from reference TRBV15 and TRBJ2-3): DAMVIQNPRYQVTQFGKPVTLSCSQTLNHNVMYWYQQKSSQAPKLLFHYYDKDFNNEADTPDNFQSRRPNTSFCFLDIRSPGLGDTAMYLCATSRALTEEPYFGPGTRLTVL.